These T cell receptor beta chains were read from a single sample in a study of shared clonotypes between healthy human individuals. The assay was immunoSEQ multiplex PCR, and TCRdb's table has in-frame clones only and misses some. This sample has about 1 million clones, with about four fifths found just once. Material for sequencing was memory CD4+ T cells from PBMCs. These receptors all stem from a man aged 18 to 29 in good health. Some clones in this sample may be carry-over from other donors' samples. Each CDR3 is given with its conserved first and last residue. D genes are given only for firm matches. Clone size appears in some rows only: once, few, many, or a class for an expanded clone.

TRBV2	few	TRBJ2-7	TRBD2	CASSPPSGSTTYEQYF	TGTGCCAGCAGCCCCCCTAGCGGGAGTACAACCTACGAGCAGTACTTC
TRBV19	NA	TRBJ1-1	NA	CASKVTRLANTEAFF	TGTGCCAGTAAGGTTACGCGGCTTGCGAACACTGAAGCTTTCTTT
TRBV10-3	NA	TRBJ1-2	TRBD1	CAISYGTGDSYTF	TGTGCCATCAGTTATGGGACAGGGGATAGCTACACCTTC
TRBV5-4	NA	TRBJ2-7	TRBD1	CASSTRTGSSYEQYF	TGTGCCAGCAGCACGCGGACAGGGAGCTCCTACGAGCAGTACTTC
TRBV30	NA	TRBJ2-3	NA	CAWSVMGGRIDTQYF	TGTGCCTGGAGTGTAATGGGGGGCAGGATAGATACGCAGTATTTT
TRBV6-5	NA	TRBJ2-5	TRBD2	CASRIRDYRQETQYF	TGTGCCAGCAGGATACGGGACTACCGACAAGAGACCCAGTACTTC
TRBV5-6	NA	TRBJ1-6	NA	CASSLGFDSPLHF	TGTGCCAGCAGCTTGGGATTTGATTCACCCCTCCACTTT
TRBV11-2	NA	TRBJ2-7	TRBD2	CASRASGMYEQYF	TGTGCCAGCAGAGCTAGCGGGATGTACGAGCAGTACTTC
TRBV11-2	NA	TRBJ2-3	TRBD2	CASSFSTGGAGTDTQYF	TGTGCCAGCAGCTTTTCTACCGGGGGGGCCGGCACAGATACGCAGTATTTT
TRBV7-2	NA	TRBJ1-2	NA	CASSPPGLNYGYTF	TGTGCCAGCAGCCCCCCGGGCCTCAACTATGGCTACACCTTC
TRBV7-2	NA	TRBJ2-5	TRBD2	CASSKGLGAQETQYF	TGTGCCAGCAGCAAGGGACTAGGTGCCCAAGAGACCCAGTACTTC
TRBV7-2	once	TRBJ1-2	NA	CASSSGVGYGYTF	TGTGCCAGCAGTTCAGGGGTTGGCTATGGCTACACCTTC
TRBV6-6	NA	TRBJ1-2	NA	CASRPHRGETYGYTF	TGTGCCAGCAGGCCTCATAGGGGAGAGACCTATGGCTACACCTTC
TRBV6-1	NA	TRBJ2-7	TRBD2	CASSEVRTSGSYYEQYF	TGTGCCAGCAGTGAAGTAAGGACTAGCGGGAGTTACTACGAGCAGTACTTC
TRBV11-2	NA	TRBJ2-1	NA	CASSPLLTPYNEQFF	TGTGCCAGCAGCCCCCTCTTAACCCCCTACAATGAGCAGTTCTTC
TRBV9	NA	TRBJ1-3	TRBD1	CASSAGQGAAGNTIYF	TGTGCCAGCAGCGCCGGACAGGGGGCGGCTGGAAACACCATATATTTT
TRBV28	NA	TRBJ2-7	TRBD2	CASSYGGRTYEQYF	TGTGCCAGCAGTTACGGGGGGAGGACCTACGAGCAGTACTTC
TRBV19	once	TRBJ2-3	NA	CASTMRVNTDTQYF	TGTGCCAGTACGATGAGAGTGAACACAGATACGCAGTATTTT
TRBV28	NA	TRBJ2-1	TRBD2	CASSLAGVVNEQFF	TGTGCCAGCAGTTTAGCGGGAGTAGTTAATGAGCAGTTCTTC
TRBV27	NA	TRBJ2-7	NA	CASSPSGGGFSYEQYF	TGTGCCAGCAGTCCCTCCGGAGGGGGCTTCTCCTACGAGCAGTACTTC
TRBV6-5	few	TRBJ2-3	NA	CASTYSDTQYF	TGTGCCAGCACTTACTCCGATACGCAGTATTTT
TRBV19	NA	TRBJ2-1	TRBD1	CASTPFSGRDRSYNEQFF	TGTGCCAGTACGCCATTTAGTGGGCGGGACAGGTCCTACAATGAGCAGTTCTTC
TRBV7-9	NA	TRBJ2-5	NA	CASSSEETQYF	TGTGCCAGCAGCTCTGAAGAGACCCAGTACTTC
TRBV29-1	NA	TRBJ2-7	NA	CSVLAAYEQYF	TGCAGCGTCCTTGCGGCCTACGAGCAGTACTTC
TRBV9	few	TRBJ2-7	NA	CASSVDPSSYEQYF	TGTGCCAGCAGCGTAGATCCGAGCTCCTACGAGCAGTACTTC
TRBV5-1	NA	TRBJ2-3	TRBD1	CASSSQGGDTQYF	TGCGCCAGCAGCTCACAGGGGGGAGATACGCAGTATTTT
TRBV4-2	NA	TRBJ1-4	NA	CASSQDRSTGEKLFF	TGTGCCAGCAGCCAAGATCGGTCCACCGGTGAAAAACTGTTTTTT
TRBV4-3	NA	TRBJ2-7	NA	CASSQKNGAGAGGDYEQYF	TGCGCCAGCAGCCAGAAAAACGGCGCGGGAGCAGGGGGGGACTACGAGCAGTACTTC
TRBV11-2	NA	TRBJ2-2	NA	CASSFLGGFVGGELFF	TGTGCCAGCAGCTTCTTAGGCGGATTCGTAGGCGGGGAGCTGTTTTTT
TRBV5-4	NA	TRBJ2-5	TRBD2	CASSLELAGGDEVETQYF	TGTGCCAGCAGCTTGGAACTAGCGGGAGGGGATGAGGTGGAGACCCAGTACTTC
TRBV27	NA	TRBJ2-1	TRBD2	CASRGLAGAYNEQFF	TGTGCCAGCAGGGGACTAGCGGGGGCCTACAATGAGCAGTTCTTC
TRBV6-5	once	TRBJ2-3	NA	CASTTGDTQYF	TGTGCCAGCACCACGGGAGATACGCAGTATTTT
TRBV7-3	NA	TRBJ2-1	TRBD2	CASSLNAGGPVEQFF	TGTGCCAGCAGCTTAAACGCGGGAGGGCCGGTTGAGCAGTTCTTC
TRBV15	NA	TRBJ2-2	TRBD2	CATSSRLAATGELFF	TGTGCCACCAGCAGCCGACTAGCGGCCACCGGGGAGCTGTTTTTT
TRBV11-1	NA	TRBJ2-5	TRBD2	CASSSRGLAGDLGKETQYF	TGTGCCAGCAGCTCCAGGGGGCTAGCGGGAGATTTGGGTAAAGAGACCCAGTACTTC
TRBV5-1	once	TRBJ2-1	TRBD2	CASKWTSGSSYNEQFF	TGCGCCAGCAAGTGGACTAGCGGGAGCTCCTACAATGAGCAGTTCTTC
TRBV9	NA	TRBJ1-3	NA	CASSPNQRSSGNTIYF	TGTGCCAGCAGCCCAAATCAAAGGAGCTCTGGAAACACCATATATTTT
TRBV2	few	TRBJ2-5	NA	CAVAGAPQETQYF	TGTGCCGTGGCAGGAGCCCCTCAAGAGACCCAGTACTTC
TRBV7-2	NA	TRBJ2-3	NA	CASSTPGLDTQYF	TGTGCCAGCAGCACCCCCGGTTTAGATACGCAGTATTTT
TRBV5-8	once	TRBJ2-3	TRBD2	CASSLNRLAASTDTQYF	TGTGCCAGCAGCTTGAACCGACTAGCCGCTAGCACAGATACGCAGTATTTT
TRBV4-3	NA	TRBJ2-7	TRBD2	CASSPGVRLAVEQYF	TGCGCCAGCAGCCCCGGGGTGCGGCTAGCGGTCGAGCAGTACTTC
TRBV6-5	NA	TRBJ2-5	NA	CASSPDRVAWEQYF	TGTGCCAGCAGTCCTGATCGGGTGGCTTGGGAGCAGTACTTC
TRBV18	NA	TRBJ2-3	NA	CASSPRAGADTQYF	TGTGCCAGCTCACCCAGGGCAGGGGCAGATACGCAGTATTTT
TRBV5-1	NA	TRBJ1-3	NA	CASSRLGSSSGNTIYF	TGCGCCAGCAGCCGCCTTGGGTCCTCGAGTGGAAACACCATATATTTT
TRBV6-6	NA	TRBJ1-4	NA	CASSQGAEEREKLFF	TGTGCCAGCAGCCAAGGTGCAGAGGAAAGGGAAAAACTGTTTTTT
TRBV10-2	NA	TRBJ2-6	NA	CASSESLPGSGANVLTF	TGCGCCAGCAGTGAGTCGCTCCCGGGCTCTGGGGCCAACGTCCTGACTTTC